What follows are 2 T cell receptor beta chains derived from one specimen sequenced in a study of CD8 T cells in ankylosing spondylitis. Findings and limits, study-wide: A TCR beta motif of about 8 highly homologous variants seemed to mark ankylosing spondylitis blood.

These receptors have no identified antigens. From the 5' RACE reads, TCRdb called clonotypes with MiXCR, one entry per CDR3 protein. The profile shows roughly 670,000 distinct CDR3 sequences, 19% of them singletons. The sequenced sample was blood, either unsorted or a sorted T cell fraction (not recorded which). The receptors stem from a male donor with ankylosing spondylitis.

This clonotype was observed a few times. V and J are TRBV24-1 and TRBJ2-1; D gene ambiguous. CDR1 is KGHDR, CDR2 SFDVKD, per germline. V was shortened by 8 bases and J by 0 bases, with 7 bases between the two germline ends. The CDR3 has 13 amino acids. CDR3 nucleotide sequence: TGTGCCACCACCAGTAGCTCCTACAATGAGCAGTTCTTC. Protein: CATTSSSYNEQFF.

This clonotype appeared a few times. The CDR3 loop reads CASSYDSRTGRDEQFF. CDR3 coding DNA: TGTGCCAGCAGTTACGATTCCAGGACAGGGAGAGATGAGCAGTTCTTC. The rearrangement links TRBV6-5 to TRBJ2-1; 8 bases align to TRBD1. In germline, CDR1 is MNHEY, CDR2 SVGAGI. The CDR3 loop spans 16 amino acids. V lost 2 bases to trimming and J lost 8 bases; unmatched junction nucleotides: 11.